The next 6 T cell receptor beta chains were all read from a single sample in a study of Ad26.COV2.S vaccination and SARS-CoV-2 variants. Treatment here: some 20 received Ad26.COV2.S at low or high dose, single or two shots; several received placebo; per-sample allocation not given. Following the first vaccine or placebo injection, samples were taken on day 63. The protocol was immunoSEQ multiplex PCR, while the TCRdb copy is restricted to in-frame clones and leaves out a portion. The table has more than 300,000 clones, approximately 86% seen once. The specimen comprised peripheral blood, sampled in a trial of Ad26.COV2.S vaccine versus placebo. These receptors all stem from a person between 18 and 60 years old who received the Ad26.COV2.S COVID-19 vaccine or a placebo.

The rearrangement links TRBV7-6 to TRBJ2-3; tentative D call: TRBD2 (6 bases). Germline loops: CDR1 SGHVS, CDR2 FNYEAQ. The V end was cut by 4 bases, the J end by 2 bases, with 13 bases between. CDR3 length: 15 residues. The CDR3 DNA is TGTGCCAGCAGCTCACTAGCTGCCTTCACAGATACGCAGTATTTT. Protein product: CASSSLAAFTDTQYF.

The rearrangement joins TRBV6-1 to TRBJ1-6; D is perhaps TRBD1 (6 bases). The CDR3 loop spans 16 amino acids. The germline V gene has CDR1 MNHNS and CDR2 SASEGT. Trimming left V 2 bases short and J 2 bases short, with 10 bases between. The CDR3: CASSEPRTAYNSPLHF. CDR3 DNA: TGTGCCAGCAGTGAACCCCGGACAGCCTATAATTCACCCCTCCACTTT.

The rearrangement links TRBV5-1 to TRBJ2-3, with D uncertain. Trimming removed 3 bases from V and 0 bases from J, with 8 bases in between. This CDR3 contains 14 residues. Per the germline V gene, CDR1 is SGHRS and CDR2 is YFSETQ. CDR3 sequence (DNA): TGCGCCAGCAGCTGGGCCACTAGCACAGATACGCAGTATTTT. The encoded protein is CASSWATSTDTQYF.

The V and J genes are TRBV27 and TRBJ2-7, with D unclear. V lost 7 bases and J 7 bases, leaving 11 bases between the germline ends. The CDR3 loop spans 11 amino acids. CDR1 is MNHEY and CDR2 is SMNVEV in the germline V gene (reference sequence). DNA for the CDR3: TGTGCCAGCATAGGGCCCGGGGAGCAGTACTTC. Amino acid sequence: CASIGPGEQYF.

J is TRBJ2-7 and V is TRBV28, with D possibly matching TRBD2 (6 bases). V was cut by 11 bases and J by 6 bases, with 23 bases left in between. Germline-derived CDR1 and CDR2 are MDHEN and SYDVKM. The CDR3 has 14 residues. CDR3 amino acids: CASSAGWGEVEQYF. CDR3 DNA: TGTGCCTCTTCGGCGGGGTGGGGAGAGGTCGAGCAGTACTTC.

The gene calls are TRBV3-1 (or the pseudogene TRBV3-2) and TRBJ2-2; a possible D gene is TRBD2 (5 bases). The germline V and J ends were trimmed by 2 bases and 0 bases, with 13 bases remaining between them. The CDR3 sequence is 17 residues long. Germline CDR1 is LGHDT and CDR2 is YNNKEL (reference sequence). The CDR3 DNA sequence: TGTGCCAGCAGCCAAATGTCAGCGGCACCGAACACCGGGGAGCTGTTTTTT. It translates to CASSQMSAAPNTGELFF.